The 14 T cell receptor beta chains below all came from one sample that was sequenced in a study of blood T cell repertoires in COVID-19. Data came from immunoSEQ multiplex PCR; TCRdb stores just in-frame clones and leaves some out. The table lists hundreds of thousands of clones, approximately 90% of them singletons. The sequenced sample was peripheral blood. Receptor source: a woman younger than 30 who had recovered from COVID-19.

To note about this clone: Other nucleotide sequences in the sample specify the same CDR3. The chain uses TRBV7-2 and TRBJ1-2; tentative D call: TRBD1 (6 bases). Per the germline V gene, CDR1 is SGHTA and CDR2 is FQGNSA. CDR3 length: 13 residues. V lost 5 bases and J lost 5, with 12 bases in between. The CDR3, as DNA: TGTGCCAGCAGCCCGGACAGAAATTATGGCTACACCTTC. Amino acids: CASSPDRNYGYTF.

In this sample, this clone turned up a few times. J is TRBJ2-7 and V is TRBV6-2 or TRBV6-3; TRBD1 might be the D (5 bases). Looked up from germline, CDR1 is MNHEY and CDR2 is SVGEGT. This CDR3 region has 13 residues. The V and J ends lost 5 bases and 5 bases respectively, with 13 bases between them. Here the CDR3 reads CASSNQAGHEQYV. DNA of the CDR3: TGTGCCAGCAGTAATCAGGCAGGGCACGAGCAGTACGTC.

The CDR3 region is CANQTRWLSYGYTF. In nucleotides, the CDR3 is TGTGCCAACCAAACGAGGTGGCTCTCCTATGGCTACACCTTC. The J gene is TRBJ1-2, the V gene TRBV27; no clear D gene. Per germline, CDR1 MNHEY and CDR2 SMNVEV (reference sequence). The germline V and J ends were trimmed by 10 bases and 4 bases, with 19 bases remaining between them. The length of the CDR3 is 14 residues.

The gene calls are TRBV29-1 and TRBJ2-1; D possibly corresponds to TRBD1 (5 bases). The CDR3 loop spans 14 amino acids. V was clipped by 5 bases and J by 0 bases, with 11 bases between them. The germline V gene encodes CDR1 SQVTM and CDR2 ANQGSEA. The CDR3 bases are TGCAGCGTTTGGACACAGAGCTCCTACAATGAGCAGTTCTTC. This encodes CSVWTQSSYNEQFF.

The rearrangement uses TRBV6-2 or TRBV6-3 and TRBJ2-1; TRBD2 agrees at 12 bases. Germline V gene lookup returns CDR1 MNHEY and CDR2 SVGEGT. CDR3 size: 15 residues. V was pared by 5 bases and J by 4 bases, with 3 bases of the junction left unmatched. CDR3 bases: TGTGCCAGCAGTCCGGGACTAGCGGGTTACAATGAGCAGTTCTTC. Residues: CASSPGLAGYNEQFF.

The chain employs TRBV30 and TRBJ1-3; no firm D call. Trimming removed 1 base at V and 0 bases at J, with 7 bases between. This CDR3 region has 14 residues. Germline CDR1 and CDR2: GTSNPN and SVGIG (reference sequence). CDR3 nucleotide sequence: TGTGCCTGGAGTGAGGACTCCTCTGGAAACACCATATATTTT. This gives the protein CAWSEDSSGNTIYF.

V usage is TRBV18 and J usage is TRBJ2-5, with 7 positions matching TRBD2. This CDR3 is built from 13 residues. Germline CDR1 is KGHSH and CDR2 is LQKENI. V shed 3 bases and J 4 bases; nucleotides not matched to a gene: 2. CDR3 region: CASSPGLGETQYF. Written as DNA, the CDR3 is TGTGCCAGCTCACCCGGACTAGGAGAGACCCAGTACTTC. Full variable domain (remainder filled in from reference TRBV18 and TRBJ2-5): NAGVMQNPRHLVRRRGQEARLRCSPMKGHSHVYWYRQLPEEGLKFMVYLQKENIIDESGMPKERFSAEFPKEGPSILRIQQVVRGDSAAYFCASSPGLGETQYFGPGTRLLVL.

About this clone: This same CDR3 is encoded by further DNA sequences in the sample. The chain is built from TRBV10-3 and TRBJ1-1; 8 bases are shared with TRBD1. The CDR3 contains 13 residues. V was pared by 4 bases and J by 4 bases, with 2 bases of the junction left unmatched. The germline V gene encodes CDR1 ENHRY and CDR2 SYGVKD. The CDR3 region is CAISVQGGTEAFF. CDR3 bases: TGTGCCATCAGTGTACAGGGGGGCACTGAAGCTTTCTTT.

V usage is TRBV19 and J usage is TRBJ1-2; D not certain. V was clipped by 5 bases and J by 8 bases, with 12 bases between them. The CDR3 runs 12 residues. The germline V gene has CDR1 LNHDA and CDR2 SQIVND (reference sequence). The chain's CDR3 is CASSPHRGGYTF. CDR3 DNA: TGTGCCAGTAGTCCCCACAGAGGGGGCTACACCTTC.

The CDR3 loop reads CASSQATGWDNEKLFF. The CDR3 coding sequence is TGCGCCAGCAGCCAAGCCACAGGGTGGGATAATGAAAAACTGTTTTTT. The chain recombines TRBV4-3 with TRBJ1-4; D is perhaps TRBD1 (6 bases). Germline V gene data show CDR1 as LGHNA and CDR2 as YSLEER. The CDR3 runs 16 residues. Deletions cut 1 base from V and 4 bases from J, with 13 bases between.

The chain links TRBV27 to TRBJ1-1, with D possibly matching TRBD1 (5 bases). The CDR3 loop spans 15 amino acids. Trimming stripped 0 bases from V and 1 base from J, with 9 bases between. From germline, CDR1 is MNHEY and CDR2 SMNVEV (reference sequence). DNA for the CDR3: TGTGCCAGCAGTTTATCCCCGGACAAGAACACTGAAGCTTTCTTT. It is translated as CASSLSPDKNTEAFF.

In DNA form, the CDR3 reads TGTGCCAGCTCACCAGATGTGGCTGGTCAGTTCTTC. This translates into CASSPDVAGQFF. The rearrangement links TRBV18 to TRBJ2-1, with D unclear. Germline assignment: CDR1 KGHSH and CDR2 LQKENI. The CDR3 is 12 residues long. V was trimmed by 2 bases and J by 13 bases, leaving 12 bases between them.

The gene calls are TRBV24-1 and TRBJ2-5; TRBD1 might be the D (5 bases). The V and J ends lost 1 base and 0 bases respectively, with 11 bases between them. This CDR3 has 16 residues. Germline lookup yields CDR1 KGHDR and CDR2 SFDVKD. The CDR3 nucleotides read TGTGCCACCAGTGATTTCGTAGGGGCCCACCAAGAGACCCAGTACTTC. It encodes CATSDFVGAHQETQYF.

The V gene is TRBV4-1, the J gene TRBJ1-2; D call uncertain. The CDR3 length is 14 residues. V gave up 0 bases and J gave up 6 bases, with 11 bases separating them. Germline loops: CDR1 MGHRA, CDR2 YSYEKL. The CDR3 bases are TGCGCCAGCAGCCAAGAGTCGACAAGTCATGGCTACACCTTC. It encodes CASSQESTSHGYTF.